This TCR beta chain is drawn from a study of OX40 agonist ivuxolimab in advanced cancers. Overall study: Each dose-escalation patient presented with hepatocellular carcinoma, melanoma, renal cell or head and neck cancer. Mean age approximately 55 years, range about 23 to 80; 82.7% male. Study-wide findings and caveats: More expanded clones were found, on average, in CD8+ than in CD4+ T cells.

The germline V gene has CDR1 SGHNT and CDR2 YENEEA. This CDR3 comprises 13 residues. Trimming removed 0 bases at V and 7 bases at J, with 6 bases between. Only in-frame clones appear in the TCRdb table, and some are missing; sequencing was by immunoSEQ multiplex PCR. The sample holds about 64,000 clones, about 85% seen once. In regard to this clone: The target antigen is unknown.

The J gene is TRBJ2-2, the V gene TRBV11-3; D gene ambiguous. Source: CD4+ or CD8+ T cells sorted from blood, taken in a trial of the OX40 agonist ivuxolimab. This TCR came from an adult with an advanced solid tumor such as melanoma, head and neck, liver or kidney cancer. The CDR3 here is CASSLDRSGELFF. The DNA of the CDR3 is TGTGCCAGCAGCTTAGATCGGAGCGGGGAGCTGTTTTTT.